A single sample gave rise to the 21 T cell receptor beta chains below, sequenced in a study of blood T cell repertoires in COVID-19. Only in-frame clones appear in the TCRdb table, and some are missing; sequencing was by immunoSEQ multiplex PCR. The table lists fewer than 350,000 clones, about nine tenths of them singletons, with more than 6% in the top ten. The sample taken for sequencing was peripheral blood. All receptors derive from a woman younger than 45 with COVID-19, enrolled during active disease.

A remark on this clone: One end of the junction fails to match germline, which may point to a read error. The CDR3 sequence: CASSLSSGRSGEQYF. The CDR3 nucleotides are TGTGCTAGCAGCTTATCTAGCGGGAGATCGGGCGAGCAGTACTTC. This chain uses TRBV7-7 with TRBJ2-7; 10 bases agree with TRBD2. This CDR3 is built from 15 residues. Looked up from germline, CDR1 is SSHAT and CDR2 is FNYEAQ (reference sequence).

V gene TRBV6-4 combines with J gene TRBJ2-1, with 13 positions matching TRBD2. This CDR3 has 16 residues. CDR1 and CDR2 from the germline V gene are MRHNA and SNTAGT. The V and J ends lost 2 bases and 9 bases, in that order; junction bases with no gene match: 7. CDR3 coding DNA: TGTGCCAGCAGTGACGAACTAGCGGGAGGGCCGGGTGAGCAGTTCTTC. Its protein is CASSDELAGGPGEQFF.

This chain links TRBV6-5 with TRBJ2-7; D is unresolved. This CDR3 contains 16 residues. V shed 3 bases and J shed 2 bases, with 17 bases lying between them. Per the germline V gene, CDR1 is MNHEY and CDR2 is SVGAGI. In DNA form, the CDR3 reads TGTGCCAGCAGTTATGCGAAAGAACACAGACCCTACGAGCAGTACTTC. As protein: CASSYAKEHRPYEQYF.

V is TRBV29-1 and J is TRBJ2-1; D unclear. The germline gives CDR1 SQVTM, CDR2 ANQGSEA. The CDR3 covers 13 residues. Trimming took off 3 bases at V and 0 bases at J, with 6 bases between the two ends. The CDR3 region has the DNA TGCAGCGTTGACTTTTTCTCCTACAATGAGCAGTTCTTC. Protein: CSVDFFSYNEQFF.

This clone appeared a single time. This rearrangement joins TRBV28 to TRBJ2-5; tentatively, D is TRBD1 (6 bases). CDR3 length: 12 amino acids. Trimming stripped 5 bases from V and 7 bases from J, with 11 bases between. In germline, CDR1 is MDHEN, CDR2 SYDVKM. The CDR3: CASSTGIGTQYF. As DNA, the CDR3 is TGTGCCAGCAGTACAGGGATTGGGACCCAGTACTTC.

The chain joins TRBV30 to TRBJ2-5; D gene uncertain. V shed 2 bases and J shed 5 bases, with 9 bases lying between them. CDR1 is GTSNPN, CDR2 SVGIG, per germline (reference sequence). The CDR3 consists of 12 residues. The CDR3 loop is CAWSPGWETQYF. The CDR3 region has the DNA TGTGCCTGGAGTCCCGGGTGGGAGACCCAGTACTTC.

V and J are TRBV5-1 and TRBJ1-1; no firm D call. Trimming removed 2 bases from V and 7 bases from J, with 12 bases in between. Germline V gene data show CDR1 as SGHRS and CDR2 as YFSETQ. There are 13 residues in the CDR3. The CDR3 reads CASSLGGGFEAFF. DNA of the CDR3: TGCGCCAGCAGCTTAGGAGGAGGCTTTGAAGCTTTCTTT.

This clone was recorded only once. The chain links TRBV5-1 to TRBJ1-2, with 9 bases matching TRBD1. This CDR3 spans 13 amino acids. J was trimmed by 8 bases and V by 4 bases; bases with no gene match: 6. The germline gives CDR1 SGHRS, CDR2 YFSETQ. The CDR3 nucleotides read TGCGCCAGCAGCATACAGGGGGCGCGCGGCTACACCTTC. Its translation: CASSIQGARGYTF.

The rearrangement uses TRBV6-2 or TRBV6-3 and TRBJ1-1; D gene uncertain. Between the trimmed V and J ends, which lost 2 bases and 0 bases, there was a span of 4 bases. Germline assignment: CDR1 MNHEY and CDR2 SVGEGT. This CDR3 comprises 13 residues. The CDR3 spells CASSYIVNTEAFF. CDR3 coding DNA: TGTGCCAGCAGTTACATAGTGAACACTGAAGCTTTCTTT.

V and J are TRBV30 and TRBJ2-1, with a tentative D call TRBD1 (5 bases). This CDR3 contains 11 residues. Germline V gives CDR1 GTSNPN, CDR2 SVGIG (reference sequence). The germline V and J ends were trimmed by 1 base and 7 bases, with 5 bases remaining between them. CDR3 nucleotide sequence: TGTGCCTGGAGTGAGGGGAATGAGCAGTTCTTC. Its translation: CAWSEGNEQFF.

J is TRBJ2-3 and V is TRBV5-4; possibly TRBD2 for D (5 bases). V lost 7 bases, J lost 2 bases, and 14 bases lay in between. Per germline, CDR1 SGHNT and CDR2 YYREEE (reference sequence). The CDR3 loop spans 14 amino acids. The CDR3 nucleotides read TGTGCCAGCGGCCGGGAACCCATCACAGATACGCAGTATTTT. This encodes CASGREPITDTQYF.

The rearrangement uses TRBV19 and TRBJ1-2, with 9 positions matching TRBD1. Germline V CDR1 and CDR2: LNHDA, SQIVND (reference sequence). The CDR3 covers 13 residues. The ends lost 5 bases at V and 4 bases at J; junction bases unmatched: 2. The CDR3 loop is CASSSGQGYGYTF. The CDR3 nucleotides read TGTGCCAGTAGTTCGGGACAGGGCTATGGCTACACCTTC.

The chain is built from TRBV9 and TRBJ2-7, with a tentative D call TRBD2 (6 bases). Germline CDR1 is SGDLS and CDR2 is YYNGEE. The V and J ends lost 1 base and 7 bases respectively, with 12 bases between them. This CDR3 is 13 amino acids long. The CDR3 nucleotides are TGTGCCAGCAGCGTAAGCGGGTTTGGGGAGCAGTACTTC. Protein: CASSVSGFGEQYF.

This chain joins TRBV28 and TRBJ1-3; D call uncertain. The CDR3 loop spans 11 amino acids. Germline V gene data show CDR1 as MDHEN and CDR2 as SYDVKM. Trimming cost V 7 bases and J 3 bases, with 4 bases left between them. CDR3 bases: TGTGCCAGCACAGTTGGAAACACCATATATTTT. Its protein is CASTVGNTIYF.

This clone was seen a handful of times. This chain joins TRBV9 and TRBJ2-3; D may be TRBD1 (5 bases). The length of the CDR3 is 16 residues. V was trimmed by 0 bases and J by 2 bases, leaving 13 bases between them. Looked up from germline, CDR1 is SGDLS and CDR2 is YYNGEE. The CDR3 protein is CASSVARGRDTDTQYF. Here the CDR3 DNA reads TGTGCCAGCAGCGTAGCGAGAGGCAGGGACACAGATACGCAGTATTTT.

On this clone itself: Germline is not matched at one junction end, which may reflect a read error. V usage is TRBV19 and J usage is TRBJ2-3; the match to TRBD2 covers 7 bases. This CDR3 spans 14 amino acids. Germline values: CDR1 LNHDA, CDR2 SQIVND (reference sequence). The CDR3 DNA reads TGTGCCTCAAAACAGACGGGAGGCACGGATACGCAGTATTTT. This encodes CASKQTGGTDTQYF. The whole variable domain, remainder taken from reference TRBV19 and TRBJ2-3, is DGGITQSPKYLFRKEGQNVTLSCEQNLNHDAMYWYRQDPGQGLRLIYYSQIVNDFQKGDIAEGYSVSREKKESFPLTVTSAQKNPTAFYLCASKQTGGTDTQYFGPGTRLTVL.

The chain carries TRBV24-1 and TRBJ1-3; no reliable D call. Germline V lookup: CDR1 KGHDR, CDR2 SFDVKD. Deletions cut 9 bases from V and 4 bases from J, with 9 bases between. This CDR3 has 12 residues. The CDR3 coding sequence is TGTGCCACCTCTGCAGTCGGAAACACCATATATTTT. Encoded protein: CATSAVGNTIYF.

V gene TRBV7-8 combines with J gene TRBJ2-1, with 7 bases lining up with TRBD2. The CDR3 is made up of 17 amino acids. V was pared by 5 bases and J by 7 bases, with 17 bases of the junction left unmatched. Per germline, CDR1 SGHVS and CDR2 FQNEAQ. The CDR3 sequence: CASSLRAEREKENEQFF. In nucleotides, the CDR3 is TGTGCCAGCAGCCTCCGGGCGGAGCGGGAAAAGGAGAATGAGCAGTTCTTC.

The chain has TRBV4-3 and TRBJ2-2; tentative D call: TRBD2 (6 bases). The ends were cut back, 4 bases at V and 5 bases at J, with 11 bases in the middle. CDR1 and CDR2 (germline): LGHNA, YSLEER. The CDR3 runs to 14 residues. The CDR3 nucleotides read TGCGCCAGCAGCCCGGCTAGCGCTACCGGGGAGCTGTTTTTT. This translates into CASSPASATGELFF.

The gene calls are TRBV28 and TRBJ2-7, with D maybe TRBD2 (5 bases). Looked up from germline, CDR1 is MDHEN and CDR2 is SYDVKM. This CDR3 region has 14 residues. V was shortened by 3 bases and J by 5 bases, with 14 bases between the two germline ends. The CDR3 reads CASSLVREGDEQYF. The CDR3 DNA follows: TGTGCCAGCAGTTTGGTGAGGGAAGGAGACGAGCAGTACTTC. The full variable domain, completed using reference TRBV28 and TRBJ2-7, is DVKVTQSSRYLVKRTGEKVFLECVQDMDHENMFWYRQDPGLGLRLIYFSYDVKMKEKGDIPEGYSVSREKKERFSLILESASTNQTSMYLCASSLVREGDEQYFGPGTRLTVT.

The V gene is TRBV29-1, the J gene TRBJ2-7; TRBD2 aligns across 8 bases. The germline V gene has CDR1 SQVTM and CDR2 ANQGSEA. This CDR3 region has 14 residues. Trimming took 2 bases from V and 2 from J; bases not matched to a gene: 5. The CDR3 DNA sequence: TGCAGCGTTGAACTAGCGGGTTACACCTACGAGCAGTACTTC. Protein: CSVELAGYTYEQYF.